These 14 T cell receptor beta chains were all obtained from the same sample, sequenced in a study of blood T cell repertoires in COVID-19. Repertoires were generated with immunoSEQ multiplex PCR, while TCRdb's copy carries only in-frame clones and drops some. The data contain around 150,000 clones, approximately 84% of them singletons. The source material was peripheral blood. The receptor set was obtained from a woman between 55 and 75 years old with acute or convalescent COVID-19.

V gene TRBV4-1 combines with J gene TRBJ1-2, with 8 bases lining up with TRBD1. V gave up 3 bases and J gave up 3 bases; unmatched junction bases: 3. Germline V gives CDR1 MGHRA, CDR2 YSYEKL. The CDR3 runs 14 residues. The CDR3 loop is CASSQDRDDYGYTF. The CDR3 DNA reads TGCGCCAGCAGCCAGGACAGGGACGACTATGGCTACACCTTC.

The V and J genes are TRBV11-1 and TRBJ2-1; 7 bases fit TRBD1. Trimming at V came to 7 bases and at J to 3 bases, leaving 9 bases not matched to a gene. The CDR3 is 15 residues long. CDR1 and CDR2 (germline): SGHAT, FQDESV (reference sequence). The CDR3 DNA sequence: TGTGCCAGCACCCCACCGGGACAGTACTACAATGAGCAGTTCTTC. Translated, it gives CASTPPGQYYNEQFF.

The chain carries TRBV6-1 and TRBJ1-5; the match to TRBD1 covers 7 bases. V shed 1 base and J 0 bases; nucleotides not matched to a gene: 12. The CDR3 sequence is 19 residues long. The germline V gene has CDR1 MNHNS and CDR2 SASEGT. The chain's CDR3 is CASSEDFWGTEYSNQPQHF. In DNA form, the CDR3 reads TGTGCCAGCAGTGAAGATTTTTGGGGGACAGAATATAGCAATCAGCCCCAGCATTTT.

The V call is TRBV30, the J call TRBJ2-2; tentatively, D is TRBD1 (6 bases). This CDR3 region has 13 residues. Germline V gene lookup returns CDR1 GTSNPN and CDR2 SVGIG (reference sequence). V was cut by 2 bases and J by 7 bases, with 11 bases left in between. CDR3 nucleotides: TGTGCCTGGAGTACAGGGTTGGGCGGGGAGCTGTTTTTT. Translating gives CAWSTGLGGELFF. Combining the CDR3 with reference TRBV30 and TRBJ2-2 gives the whole variable domain SQTIHQWPATLVQPVGSPLSLECTVEGTSNPNLYWYRQAAGRGLQLLFYSVGIGQISSEVPQNLSASRPQDRQFILSSKKLLLSDSGFYLCAWSTGLGGELFFGEGSRLTVL.

The chain has TRBV2 and TRBJ2-7, with 10 bases that match TRBD2. V shed 11 bases and J 2 bases; nucleotides not matched to a gene: 6. The length of the CDR3 is 13 residues. Germline assignment: CDR1 SNHLY and CDR2 FYNNEI. The CDR3 coding sequence is TGTGCCGGAAAGCGGGAGGGCCCCTACGAGCAGTACTTC. Amino acid sequence: CAGKREGPYEQYF.

The rearrangement links TRBV7-9 to TRBJ2-1; the D is unclear. Between the trimmed V and J ends, which lost 8 bases and 6 bases, there was a span of 17 bases. Germline V gene data show CDR1 as SEHNR and CDR2 as FQNEAQ (reference sequence). CDR3 length: 14 amino acids. The CDR3 reads CASSRSATLNEQFF. In DNA, the CDR3 is TGTGCCAGCTCGAGGAGCGCTACTCTCAATGAGCAGTTCTTC.

The rearrangement uses TRBV10-3 and TRBJ2-1, with 7 bases matching TRBD2. J lost 7 bases, V lost 8 bases, and 8 bases had no gene match. CDR1 and CDR2 from the germline V gene are ENHRY and SYGVKD. The CDR3 runs 13 residues. This CDR3 reads CAILGGSNNEQFF. The CDR3 DNA sequence: TGTGCCATCTTGGGCGGGAGTAATAATGAGCAGTTCTTC.

The chain is built from TRBV6-5 and TRBJ2-1; no clear D gene. The CDR3 runs to 11 residues. From germline, CDR1 is MNHEY and CDR2 SVGAGI. V lost 1 base and J lost 8, with 3 bases in between. The CDR3 DNA sequence: TGTGCCAGCAGTTACTTAGATGAGCAGTTCTTC. It translates to CASSYLDEQFF.

This chain links TRBV4-3 with TRBJ2-7; 7 positions agree with TRBD2. The length of the CDR3 is 16 residues. The V segment lost 3 bases and the J segment 5 bases; nucleotides outside the gene matches: 13. In germline, CDR1 is LGHNA, CDR2 YSLEER. CDR3 sequence (DNA): TGCGCCAGCAGCCATGGGGGGGTCCCAGGGAAAAACGAGCAGTACTTC. Translating gives CASSHGGVPGKNEQYF.

The chain joins TRBV7-2 to TRBJ2-1; 7 bases are a match to TRBD2. Germline V gene data show CDR1 as SGHTA and CDR2 as FQGNSA. V lost 6 bases, J lost 2 bases, and 7 bases stayed unmatched. The CDR3 totals 15 residues. CDR3 amino acids: CASSSSGTTYNEQFF. The DNA of the CDR3 is TGTGCCAGCAGTTCAAGCGGGACTACCTACAATGAGCAGTTCTTC.

The genes are TRBV10-3 and TRBJ1-5; D gene uncertain. Trimming cost V 5 bases and J 4 bases, with 9 bases left between them. Germline V gene data show CDR1 as ENHRY and CDR2 as SYGVKD. This CDR3 is 13 amino acids long. CDR3 coding DNA: TGTGCCATCAGTCGGACGGGGAATCAGCCCCAGCATTTT. Amino acids: CAISRTGNQPQHF.

The rearrangement links TRBV5-1 to TRBJ1-2; possibly TRBD1 for D (6 bases). The V end lost 2 bases, the J end lost 6 bases, and 11 bases lay between the germline ends. Per germline, CDR1 SGHRS and CDR2 YFSETQ. This CDR3 comprises 13 residues. CDR3 sequence reads: CASSFYRENGYTF. CDR3 DNA sequence: TGCGCCAGCAGCTTTTACAGGGAGAATGGCTACACCTTC.

This clone was seen a single time. This sequence joins TRBV6-5 and TRBJ1-6; D may be TRBD1 (5 bases). Germline V gene sequence: CDR1 MNHEY, CDR2 SVGAGI. The germline V and J ends were trimmed by 5 bases and 7 bases, with 12 bases remaining between them. The CDR3 covers 14 residues. For the CDR3, the DNA is TGTGCCAGCAGTACCGACAGTCCAAATTCACCCCTCCACTTT. Translation gives CASSTDSPNSPLHF.

The chain combines TRBV7-6 with TRBJ2-1, with 11 bases that match TRBD2. Germline V gene data show CDR1 as SGHVS and CDR2 as FNYEAQ. The CDR3 covers 15 residues. Unmatched junction bases numbered 3, after V lost 3 bases and J lost 5 bases. This CDR3 reads CASSLGTSGNNEQFF. The CDR3 nucleotides read TGTGCCAGCAGCTTGGGGACTAGCGGAAACAATGAGCAGTTCTTC. The full variable domain, with the rest looked up from reference TRBV7-6 and TRBJ2-1, is GAGVSQSPRYKVTKRGQDVALRCDPISGHVSLYWYRQALGQGPEFLTYFNYEAQQDKSGLPNDRFSAERPEGSISTLTIQRTEQRDSAMYRCASSLGTSGNNEQFFGPGTRLTVL.